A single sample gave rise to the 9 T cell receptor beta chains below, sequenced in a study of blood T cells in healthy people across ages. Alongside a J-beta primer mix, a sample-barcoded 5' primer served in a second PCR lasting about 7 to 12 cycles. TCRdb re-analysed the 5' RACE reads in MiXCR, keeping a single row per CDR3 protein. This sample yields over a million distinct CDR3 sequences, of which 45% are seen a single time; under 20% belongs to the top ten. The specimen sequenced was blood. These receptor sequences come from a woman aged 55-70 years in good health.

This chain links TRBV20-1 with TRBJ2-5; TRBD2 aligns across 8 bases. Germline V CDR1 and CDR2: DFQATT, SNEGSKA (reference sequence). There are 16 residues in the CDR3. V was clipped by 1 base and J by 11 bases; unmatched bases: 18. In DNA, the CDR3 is TGCAGTGCTAGAGCTCGGGGTAGCGGGGCCATCGGGGAGCAGTACTTC. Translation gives CSARARGSGAIGEQYF.

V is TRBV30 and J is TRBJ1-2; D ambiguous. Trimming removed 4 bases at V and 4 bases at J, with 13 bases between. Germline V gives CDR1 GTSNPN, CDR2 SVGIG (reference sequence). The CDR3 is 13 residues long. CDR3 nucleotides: TGTGCCTGGACTTTGGAAGGGCCCTATGGCTACACCTTC. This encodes CAWTLEGPYGYTF.

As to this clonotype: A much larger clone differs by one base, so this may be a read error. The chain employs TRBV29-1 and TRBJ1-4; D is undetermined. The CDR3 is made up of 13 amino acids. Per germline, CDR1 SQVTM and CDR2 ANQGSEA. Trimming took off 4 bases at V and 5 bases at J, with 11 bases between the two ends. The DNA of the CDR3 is TGCAGCGTTGTCGGGGTGCAGAATGAAAAACTGTTTTTT. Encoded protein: CSVVGVQNEKLFF.

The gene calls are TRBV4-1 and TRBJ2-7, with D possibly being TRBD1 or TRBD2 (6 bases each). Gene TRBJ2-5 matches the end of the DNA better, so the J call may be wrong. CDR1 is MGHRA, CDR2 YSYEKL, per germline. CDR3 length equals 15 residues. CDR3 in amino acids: CASSQGPGARETQYF. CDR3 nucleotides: TGCGCCAGCAGCCAAGGTCCGGGGGCAAGGGAGACCCAGTACTTC.

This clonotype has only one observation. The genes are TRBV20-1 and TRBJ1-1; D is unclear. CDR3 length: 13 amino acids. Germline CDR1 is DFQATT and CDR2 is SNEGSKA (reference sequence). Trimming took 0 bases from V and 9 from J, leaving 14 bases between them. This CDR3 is CSARDPAAKKAFF. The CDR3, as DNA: TGCAGTGCTAGAGATCCAGCAGCAAAAAAAGCTTTCTTT.

The CDR3 region is CASHAAGQQINEQFF. The DNA of the CDR3 is TGTGCCAGCCACGCCGCTGGACAGCAAATTAATGAGCAGTTCTTC. V usage is TRBV12-3 or TRBV12-4 and J usage is TRBJ2-1, with D maybe TRBD1 (6 bases). Between the trimmed V and J ends, which lost 8 bases and 7 bases, there was a span of 21 bases. This CDR3 has 15 residues.

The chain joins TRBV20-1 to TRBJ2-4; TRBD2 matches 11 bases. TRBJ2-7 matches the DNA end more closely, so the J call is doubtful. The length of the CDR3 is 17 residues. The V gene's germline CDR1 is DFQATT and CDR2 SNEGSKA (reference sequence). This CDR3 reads CSARDLTGLAGGTEQYF. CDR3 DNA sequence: TGCAGTGCTAGAGATCTTACAGGGCTAGCGGGAGGCACCGAGCAGTACTTC.

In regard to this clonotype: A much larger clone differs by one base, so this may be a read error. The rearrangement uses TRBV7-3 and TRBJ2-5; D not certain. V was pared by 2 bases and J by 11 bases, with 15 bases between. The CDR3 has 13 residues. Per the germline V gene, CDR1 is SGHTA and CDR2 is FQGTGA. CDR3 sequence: CASSLGVYNEQYF. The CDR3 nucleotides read TGTGCCAGCAGCTTAGGCGTGTACAATGAGCAGTACTTC.

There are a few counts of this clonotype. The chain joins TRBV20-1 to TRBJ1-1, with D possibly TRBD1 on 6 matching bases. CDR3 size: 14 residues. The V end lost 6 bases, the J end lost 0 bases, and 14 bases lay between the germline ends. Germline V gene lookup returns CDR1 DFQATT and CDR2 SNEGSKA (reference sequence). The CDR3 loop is CSAPRGQMNTEAFF. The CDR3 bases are TGCAGTGCCCCCAGGGGCCAGATGAACACTGAAGCTTTCTTT.